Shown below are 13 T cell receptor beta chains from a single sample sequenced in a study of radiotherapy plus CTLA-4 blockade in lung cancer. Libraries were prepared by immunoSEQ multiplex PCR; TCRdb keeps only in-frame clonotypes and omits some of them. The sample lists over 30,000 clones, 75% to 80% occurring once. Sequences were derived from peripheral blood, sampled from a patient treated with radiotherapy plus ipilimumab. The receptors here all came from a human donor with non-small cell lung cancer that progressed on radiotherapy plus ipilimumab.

CDR3 loop: CASSPRTAYGYTF. The CDR3 nucleotides read TGTGCCAGCAGCCCTCGGACAGCCTATGGCTACACCTTC. The chain carries TRBV6-6 and TRBJ1-2, with TRBD1 as a possible D gene (6 bases). V shed 6 bases and J shed 4 bases, with 12 bases lying between them. This CDR3 has 13 residues. CDR1 is MNHNY and CDR2 is SVGAGI in the germline V gene (reference sequence).

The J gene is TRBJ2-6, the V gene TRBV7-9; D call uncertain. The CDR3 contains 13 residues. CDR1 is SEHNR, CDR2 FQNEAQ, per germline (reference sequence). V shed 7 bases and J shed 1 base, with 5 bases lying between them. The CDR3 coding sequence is TGTGCCAGCACTCGTTCTGGGGCCAACGTCCTGACTTTC. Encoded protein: CASTRSGANVLTF.

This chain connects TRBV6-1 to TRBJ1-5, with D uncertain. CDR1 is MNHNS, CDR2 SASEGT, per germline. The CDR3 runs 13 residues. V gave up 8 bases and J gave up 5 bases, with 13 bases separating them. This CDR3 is CASSELSDQPQHF. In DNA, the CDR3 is TGTGCCAGCTCGGAATTAAGCGATCAGCCCCAGCATTTT.

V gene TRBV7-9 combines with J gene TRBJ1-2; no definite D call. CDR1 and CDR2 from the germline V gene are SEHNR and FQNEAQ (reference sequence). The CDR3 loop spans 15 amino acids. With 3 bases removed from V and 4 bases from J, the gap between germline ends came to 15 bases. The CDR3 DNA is TGTGCCAGCAGCTTCGGGTCCCAACGCCTCTATGGCTACACCTTC. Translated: CASSFGSQRLYGYTF.

The DNA for the CDR3 is TGTGCCAGCAGTGAGTCACAGGGGCCCTATGGCTACACCTTC. It encodes CASSESQGPYGYTF. The chain recombines TRBV25-1 with TRBJ1-2; 7 bases match TRBD1. Per germline, CDR1 MGHDK and CDR2 SYGVNS. Trimming removed 3 bases from V and 4 bases from J; junction bases left unmatched: 5. CDR3 length equals 14 residues.

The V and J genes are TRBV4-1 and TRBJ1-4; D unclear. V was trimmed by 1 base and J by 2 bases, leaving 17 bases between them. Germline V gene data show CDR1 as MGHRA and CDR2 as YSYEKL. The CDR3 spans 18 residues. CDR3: CASSQGATQSPTNEKLFF. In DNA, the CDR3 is TGCGCCAGCAGCCAAGGCGCCACCCAATCACCGACTAATGAAAAACTGTTTTTT.

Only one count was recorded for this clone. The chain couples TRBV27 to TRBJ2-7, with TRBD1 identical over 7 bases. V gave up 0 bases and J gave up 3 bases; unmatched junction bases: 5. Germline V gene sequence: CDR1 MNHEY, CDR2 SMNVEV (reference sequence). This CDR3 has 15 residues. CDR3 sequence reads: CASSLSRQGGYEQYF. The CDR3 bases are TGTGCCAGCAGTTTATCGAGACAGGGCGGCTACGAGCAGTACTTC.

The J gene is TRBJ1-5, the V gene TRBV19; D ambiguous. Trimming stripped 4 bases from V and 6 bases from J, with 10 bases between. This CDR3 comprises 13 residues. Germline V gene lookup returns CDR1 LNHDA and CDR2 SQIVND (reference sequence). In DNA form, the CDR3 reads TGTGCCAGTAGTAGCATAAACGGTCAGCCCCAGCATTTT. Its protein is CASSSINGQPQHF.

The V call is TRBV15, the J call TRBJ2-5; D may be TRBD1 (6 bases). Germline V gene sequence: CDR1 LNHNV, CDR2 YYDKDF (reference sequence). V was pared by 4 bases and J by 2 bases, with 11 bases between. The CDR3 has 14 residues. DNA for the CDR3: TGTGCCACCAGCAACCGGGACATTCAAGAGACCCAGTACTTC. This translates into CATSNRDIQETQYF.

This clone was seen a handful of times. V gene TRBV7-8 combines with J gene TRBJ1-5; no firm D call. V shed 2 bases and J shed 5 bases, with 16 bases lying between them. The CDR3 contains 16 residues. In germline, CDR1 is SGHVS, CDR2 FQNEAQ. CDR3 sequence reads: CASSLIGGVADQPQHF. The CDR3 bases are TGTGCCAGCAGCTTAATCGGCGGGGTTGCCGATCAGCCCCAGCATTTT.

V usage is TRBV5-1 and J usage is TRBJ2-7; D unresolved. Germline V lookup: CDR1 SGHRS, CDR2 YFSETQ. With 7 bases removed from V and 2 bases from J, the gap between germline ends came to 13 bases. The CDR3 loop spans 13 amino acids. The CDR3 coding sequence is TGCGCCAGCGCCGTGCAACTGGCCTACGAGCAGTACTTC. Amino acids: CASAVQLAYEQYF.

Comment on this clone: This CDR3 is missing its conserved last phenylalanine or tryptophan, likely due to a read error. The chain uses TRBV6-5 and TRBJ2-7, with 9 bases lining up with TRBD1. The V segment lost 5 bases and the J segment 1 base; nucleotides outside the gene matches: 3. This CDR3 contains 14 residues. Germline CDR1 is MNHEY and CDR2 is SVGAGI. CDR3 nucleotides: TGTGCCAGCAGTAGTGGACAGGGGTCCTACGAGCAGTACCTC. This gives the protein CASSSGQGSYEQYL.

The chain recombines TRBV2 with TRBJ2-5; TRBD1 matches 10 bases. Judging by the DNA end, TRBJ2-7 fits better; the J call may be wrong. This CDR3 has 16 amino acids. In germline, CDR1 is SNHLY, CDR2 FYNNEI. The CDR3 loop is CASSGYSGTGEYEQYF. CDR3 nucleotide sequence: TGTGCCAGCAGTGGATACTCCGGGACAGGGGAATACGAGCAGTACTTC.